The source of this TCR beta chain is a study of cytomegalovirus exposure and HLA in healthy donors. Points from the study as a whole: Some V segments could not be told apart, so they were left out, TRBV6-2 and TRBV6-3 among them. As a later analysis revealed, most CMV-associated TCR beta chains appeared HLA-restricted.

Vbeta (60) and Jbeta (13) primers were used in the PCR. The table came from immunoSEQ multiplex PCR; TCRdb's copy has only in-frame clones and leaves some out. The sample shows over 150,000 clones, almost 80% of them seen only once. Turning to this clone: Antigen: not known.

CDR3 length: 15 residues. CDR1 and CDR2 from the germline V gene are MGHRA and YSYEKL. V lost 4 bases, J lost 1 base, and 12 bases lay in between. The genes are TRBV4-1 and TRBJ2-3; D is possibly TRBD2 (6 bases). The receptor comes from a woman aged 18-29 years in good health and CMV-seronegative. Sequences were obtained from PBMCs. The CDR3 region is CASSLGGPGTDTQYF. The CDR3 bases are TGCGCCAGCAGCCTCGGAGGGCCTGGCACAGATACGCAGTATTTT.